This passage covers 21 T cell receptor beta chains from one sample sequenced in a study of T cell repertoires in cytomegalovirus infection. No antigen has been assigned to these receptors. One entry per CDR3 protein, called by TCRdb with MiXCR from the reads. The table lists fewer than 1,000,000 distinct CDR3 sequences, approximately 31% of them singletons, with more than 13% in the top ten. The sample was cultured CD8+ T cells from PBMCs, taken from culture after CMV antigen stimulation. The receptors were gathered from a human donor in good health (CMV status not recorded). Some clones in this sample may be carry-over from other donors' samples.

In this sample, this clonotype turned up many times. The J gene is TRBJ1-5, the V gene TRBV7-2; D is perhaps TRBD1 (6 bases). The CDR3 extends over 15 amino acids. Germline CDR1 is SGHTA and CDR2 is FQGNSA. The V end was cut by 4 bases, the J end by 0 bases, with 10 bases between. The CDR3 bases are TGTGCCAGCAGCTACGGACAGTTTAGCAATCAGCCCCAGCATTTT. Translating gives CASSYGQFSNQPQHF.

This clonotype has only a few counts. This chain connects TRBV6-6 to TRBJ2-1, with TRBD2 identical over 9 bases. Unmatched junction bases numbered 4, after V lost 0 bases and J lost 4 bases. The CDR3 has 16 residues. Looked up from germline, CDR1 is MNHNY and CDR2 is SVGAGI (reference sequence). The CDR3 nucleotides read TGTGCCAGCAGTTACTCGGAGACTAGCGGATACAATGAGCAGTTCTTC. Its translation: CASSYSETSGYNEQFF.

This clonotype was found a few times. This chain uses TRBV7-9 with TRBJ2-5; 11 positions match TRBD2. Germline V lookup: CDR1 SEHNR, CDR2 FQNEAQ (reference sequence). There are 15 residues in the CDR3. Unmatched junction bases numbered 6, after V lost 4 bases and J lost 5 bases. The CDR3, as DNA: TGTGCCAGCAGCTGGACTAGCGGGTCTGCTGAGACCCAGTACTTC. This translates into CASSWTSGSAETQYF.

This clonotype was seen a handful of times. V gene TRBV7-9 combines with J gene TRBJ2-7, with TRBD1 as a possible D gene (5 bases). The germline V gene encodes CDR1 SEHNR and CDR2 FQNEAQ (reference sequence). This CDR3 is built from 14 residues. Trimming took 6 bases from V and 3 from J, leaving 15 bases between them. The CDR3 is CASSGAALGYEQYF. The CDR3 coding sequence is TGTGCCAGCAGTGGGGCGGCTCTTGGCTACGAGCAGTACTTC.

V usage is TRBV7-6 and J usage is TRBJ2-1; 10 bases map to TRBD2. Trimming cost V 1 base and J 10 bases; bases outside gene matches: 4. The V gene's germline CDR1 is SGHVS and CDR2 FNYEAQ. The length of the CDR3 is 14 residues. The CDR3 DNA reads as TGTGCCAGCAGCTTAGTTCTAGCGGGGGTGGAGCAGTTCTTC. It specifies CASSLVLAGVEQFF.

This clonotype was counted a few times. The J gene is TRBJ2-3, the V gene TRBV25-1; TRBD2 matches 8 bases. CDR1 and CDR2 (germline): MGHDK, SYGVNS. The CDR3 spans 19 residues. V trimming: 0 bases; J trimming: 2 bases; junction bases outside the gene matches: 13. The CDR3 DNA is TGTGCCAGCAGTGAATATATCGGCGGGGGGCCTTTACCCACAGATACGCAGTATTTT. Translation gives CASSEYIGGGPLPTDTQYF. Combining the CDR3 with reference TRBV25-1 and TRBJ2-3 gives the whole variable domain EADIYQTPRYLVIGTGKKITLECSQTMGHDKMYWYQQDPGMELHLIHYSYGVNSTEKGDLSSESTVSRIRTEHFPLTLESARPSHTSQYLCASSEYIGGGPLPTDTQYFGPGTRLTVL.

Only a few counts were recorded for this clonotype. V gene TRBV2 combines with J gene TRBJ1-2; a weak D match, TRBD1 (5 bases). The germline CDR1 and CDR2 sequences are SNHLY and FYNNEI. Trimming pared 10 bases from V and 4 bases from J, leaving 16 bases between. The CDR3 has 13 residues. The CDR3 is CATIRGGPYGYTF. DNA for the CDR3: TGTGCCACCATAAGGGGTGGACCCTATGGCTACACCTTC.

CDR3 region: CASSFGRASLYYGYTF. The CDR3 DNA reads as TGTGCCAGCAGCTTTGGTCGGGCCAGCCTCTACTATGGCTACACCTTC. The V call is TRBV7-2, the J call TRBJ1-2; no reliable D call. This CDR3 spans 16 amino acids. Germline V CDR1 and CDR2: SGHTA, FQGNSA. V lost 3 bases, J lost 3 bases, and 17 bases lay in between.

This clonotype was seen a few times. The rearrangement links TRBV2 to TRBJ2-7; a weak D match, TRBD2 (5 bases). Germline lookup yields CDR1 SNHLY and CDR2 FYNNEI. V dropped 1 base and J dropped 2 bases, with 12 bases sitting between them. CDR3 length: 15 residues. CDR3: CASSEDTGTPYEQYV. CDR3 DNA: TGTGCCAGCAGTGAAGATACGGGAACCCCCTACGAGCAGTACGTC.

Here the CDR3 reads CASSGQGLFSYGYTF. As DNA, the CDR3 is TGTGCCAGCAGCGGGCAGGGACTCTTTTCCTATGGCTACACCTTC. The chain carries TRBV9 and TRBJ1-2, with D possibly matching TRBD1 (5 bases). CDR1 and CDR2 from the germline V gene are SGDLS and YYNGEE. V shed 3 bases and J shed 4 bases, with 16 bases lying between them. The CDR3 sequence is 15 residues long.

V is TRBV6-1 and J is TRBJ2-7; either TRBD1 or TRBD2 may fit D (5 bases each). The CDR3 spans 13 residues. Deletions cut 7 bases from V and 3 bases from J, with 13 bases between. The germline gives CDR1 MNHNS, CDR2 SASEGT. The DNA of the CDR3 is TGTGCCAGCAACCGGGGACCCCTCTACGAGCAGTACTTC. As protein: CASNRGPLYEQYF.

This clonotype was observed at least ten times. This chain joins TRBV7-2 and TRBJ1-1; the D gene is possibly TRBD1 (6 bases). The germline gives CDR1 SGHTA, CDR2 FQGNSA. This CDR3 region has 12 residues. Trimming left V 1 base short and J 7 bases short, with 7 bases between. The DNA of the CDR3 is TGTGCCAGCAGCTTAGGGGGGCATGAAGCTTTCTTT. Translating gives CASSLGGHEAFF.

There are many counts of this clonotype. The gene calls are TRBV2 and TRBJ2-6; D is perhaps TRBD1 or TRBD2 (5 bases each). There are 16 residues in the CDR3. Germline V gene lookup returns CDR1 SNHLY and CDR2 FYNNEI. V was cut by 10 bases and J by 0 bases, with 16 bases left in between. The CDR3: CAMVQGALSGANVLTF. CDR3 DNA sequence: TGTGCCATGGTGCAGGGAGCCCTCTCTGGGGCCAACGTCCTGACTTTC. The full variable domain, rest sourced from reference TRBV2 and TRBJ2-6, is EPEVTQTPSHQVTQMGQEVILRCVPISNHLYFYWYRQILGQKVEFLVSFYNNEISEKSEIFDDQFSVERPDGSNFTLKIRSTKLEDSAMYFCAMVQGALSGANVLTFGAGSRLTVL.

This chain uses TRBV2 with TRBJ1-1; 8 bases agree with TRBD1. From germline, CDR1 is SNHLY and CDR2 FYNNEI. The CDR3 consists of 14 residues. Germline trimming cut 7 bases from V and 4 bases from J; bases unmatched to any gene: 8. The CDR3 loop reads CASNDRGWGTEAFF. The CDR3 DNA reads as TGTGCCAGCAATGACAGGGGATGGGGCACTGAAGCTTTCTTT.

CDR3 coding DNA: TGCGCCAGCACCCAGGGGGGATACAACCAGCAGTTCTTC. Protein: CASTQGGYNQQFF. The chain is built from TRBV5-1 and TRBJ2-1; a possible D gene is TRBD1 (7 bases). Per the germline V gene, CDR1 is SGHRS and CDR2 is YFSETQ. The CDR3 runs 13 residues. V gave up 6 bases and J gave up 11 bases, with 18 bases separating them.

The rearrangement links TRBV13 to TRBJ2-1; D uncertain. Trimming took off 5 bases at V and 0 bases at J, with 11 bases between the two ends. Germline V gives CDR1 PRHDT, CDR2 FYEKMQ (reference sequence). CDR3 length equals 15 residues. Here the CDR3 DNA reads TGTGCCAGCAGCCCTCCGTCGAGCTCCTACAATGAGCAGTTCTTC. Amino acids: CASSPPSSSYNEQFF. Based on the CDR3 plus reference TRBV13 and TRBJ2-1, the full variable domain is AAGVIQSPRHLIKEKRETATLKCYPIPRHDTVYWYQQGPGQDPQFLISFYEKMQSDKGSIPDRFSAQQFSDYHSELNMSSLELGDSALYFCASSPPSSSYNEQFFGPGTRLTVL.

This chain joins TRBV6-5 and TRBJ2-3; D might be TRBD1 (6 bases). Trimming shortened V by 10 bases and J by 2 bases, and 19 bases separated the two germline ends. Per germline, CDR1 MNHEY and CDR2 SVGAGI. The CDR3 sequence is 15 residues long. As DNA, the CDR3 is TGTGCCACCTCAGAAGAGGGACACTACACAGATACGCAGTATTTT. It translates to CATSEEGHYTDTQYF.

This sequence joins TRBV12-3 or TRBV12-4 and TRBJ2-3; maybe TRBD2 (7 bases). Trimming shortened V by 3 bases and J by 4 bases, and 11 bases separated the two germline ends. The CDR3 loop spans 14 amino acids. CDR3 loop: CASSLGGQADTQYF. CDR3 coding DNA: TGTGCCAGCAGTTTGGGGGGGCAGGCAGATACGCAGTATTTT.

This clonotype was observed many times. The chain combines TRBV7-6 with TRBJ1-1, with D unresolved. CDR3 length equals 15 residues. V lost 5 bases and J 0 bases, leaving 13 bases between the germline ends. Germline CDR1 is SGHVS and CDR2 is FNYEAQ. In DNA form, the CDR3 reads TGTGCCAGCAGCCCTCCCGTAAGCCTGAACACTGAAGCTTTCTTT. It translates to CASSPPVSLNTEAFF.

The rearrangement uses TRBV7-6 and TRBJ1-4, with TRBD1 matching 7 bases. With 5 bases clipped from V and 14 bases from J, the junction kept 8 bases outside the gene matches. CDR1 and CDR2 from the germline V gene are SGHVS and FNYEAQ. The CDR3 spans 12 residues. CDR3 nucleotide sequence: TGTGCCAGCAGCCTGCGACAGGGTGATCTGTTTTTT. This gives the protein CASSLRQGDLFF.

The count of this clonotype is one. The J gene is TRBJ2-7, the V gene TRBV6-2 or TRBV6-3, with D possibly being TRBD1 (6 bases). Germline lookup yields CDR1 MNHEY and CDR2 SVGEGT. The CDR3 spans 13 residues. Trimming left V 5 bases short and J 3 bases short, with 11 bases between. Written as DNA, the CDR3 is TGTGCCAGCAGTGAGGGGGACGGCTACGAGCAGTACGTC. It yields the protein CASSEGDGYEQYV.